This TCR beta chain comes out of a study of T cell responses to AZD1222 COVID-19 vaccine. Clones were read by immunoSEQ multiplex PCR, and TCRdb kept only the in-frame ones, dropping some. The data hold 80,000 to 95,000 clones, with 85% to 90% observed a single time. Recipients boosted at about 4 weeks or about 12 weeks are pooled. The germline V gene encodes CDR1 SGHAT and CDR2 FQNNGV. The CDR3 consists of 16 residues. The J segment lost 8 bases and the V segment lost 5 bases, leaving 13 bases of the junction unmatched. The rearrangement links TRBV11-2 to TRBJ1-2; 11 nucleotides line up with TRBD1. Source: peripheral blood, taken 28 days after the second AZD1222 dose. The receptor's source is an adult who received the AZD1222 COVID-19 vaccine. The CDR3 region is CASSPLNRRDRGGYTF. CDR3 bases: TGTGCCAGCAGCCCCCTAAACCGGAGGGACAGGGGGGGCTACACCTTC.